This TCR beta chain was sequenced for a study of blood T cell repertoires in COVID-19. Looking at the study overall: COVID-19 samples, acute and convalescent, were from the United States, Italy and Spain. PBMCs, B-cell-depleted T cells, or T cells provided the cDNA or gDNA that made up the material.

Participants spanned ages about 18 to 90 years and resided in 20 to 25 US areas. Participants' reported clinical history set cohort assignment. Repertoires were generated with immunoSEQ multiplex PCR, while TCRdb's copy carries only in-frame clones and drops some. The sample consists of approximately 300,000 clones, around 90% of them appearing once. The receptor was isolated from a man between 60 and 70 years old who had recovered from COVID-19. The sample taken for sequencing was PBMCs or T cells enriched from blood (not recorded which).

CDR3 protein: CASSLGGMNTEAFF. In nucleotides, the CDR3 is TGCGCCAGCAGCTTGGGAGGGATGAACACTGAAGCTTTCTTT. The V call is TRBV5-1, the J call TRBJ1-1; D remains ambiguous. CDR1 and CDR2 (germline): SGHRS, YFSETQ. Trimming took 0 bases from V and 0 from J, leaving 6 bases between them. The CDR3 has 14 residues.